The 9 T cell receptor beta chains listed next were all sequenced from one sample in a study of T-cell memory formation after mild COVID-19. MiXCR, run by TCRdb on the 5' RACE reads, gives a single entry per CDR3 protein. The table records under 250,000 distinct CDR3 sequences, 8.5% to 9.5% of them present only once. The sequenced material came from PBMCs or a T cell subset sorted from them (not recorded which). The origin of the receptors is a young man who had mild COVID-19 (a few samples of this study predate the infection). Cell type and time point are not known.

This rearrangement joins TRBV7-9 to TRBJ2-1; perhaps D is TRBD1 or TRBD2 (6 bases each). V lost 7 bases and J lost 9, with 13 bases in between. Germline CDR1 is SEHNR and CDR2 is FQNEAQ (reference sequence). The CDR3 has 12 residues. CDR3 protein: CASTPRGLEQFF. The CDR3, as DNA: TGTGCCAGCACCCCCAGGGGACTTGAGCAGTTCTTC. Complete variable domain (other parts from reference TRBV7-9 and TRBJ2-1): DTGVSQNPRHKITKRGQNVTFRCDPISEHNRLYWYRQTLGQGPEFLTYFQNEAQLEKSRLLSDRFSAERPKGSFSTLEIQRTEQGDSAMYLCASTPRGLEQFFGPGTRLTVL.

The chain recombines TRBV18 with TRBJ1-1, with D unclear. The V and J ends lost 3 bases and 5 bases respectively, with 10 bases between them. Looked up from germline, CDR1 is KGHSH and CDR2 is LQKENI. This CDR3 is built from 13 residues. The CDR3 coding sequence is TGTGCCAGCTCACCCGTCCAAAAGACTGAAGCTTTCTTT. Its translation is CASSPVQKTEAFF. Looking up the rest from reference TRBV18 and TRBJ1-1 gives the full variable domain: NAGVMQNPRHLVRRRGQEARLRCSPMKGHSHVYWYRQLPEEGLKFMVYLQKENIIDESGMPKERFSAEFPKEGPSILRIQQVVRGDSAAYFCASSPVQKTEAFFGQGTRLTVV.

This clonotype was observed a handful of times. The V gene is TRBV6-5, the J gene TRBJ1-1, with a weak D call TRBD1 (6 bases). Trimming took off 2 bases at V and 3 bases at J, with 7 bases between the two ends. CDR1 is MNHEY and CDR2 is SVGAGI in the germline V gene. The CDR3 extends over 13 amino acids. The DNA for the CDR3 is TGTGCCAGCAGTTACGAGGGGGACACTGAAGCTTTCTTT. Translating gives CASSYEGDTEAFF.

In DNA, the CDR3 is TGTGCCAGCAGCCTGGGGACGCAGCCTCGCTTCTCCTACGAGCAGTACTTC. Amino acid sequence: CASSLGTQPRFSYEQYF. The chain has TRBV7-2 and TRBJ2-7, with D tentatively TRBD1 or TRBD2 (5 bases each). Trimming took 5 bases from V and 0 from J, leaving 20 bases between them. Per germline, CDR1 SGHTA and CDR2 FQGNSA. The CDR3 spans 17 residues. The whole variable domain, filled in from reference TRBV7-2 and TRBJ2-7, reads GAGVSQSPSNKVTEKGKDVELRCDPISGHTALYWYRQSLGQGLEFLIYFQGNSAPDKSGLPSDRFSAERTGGSVSTLTIQRTQQEDSAVYLCASSLGTQPRFSYEQYFGPGTRLTVT.

This clonotype was seen many times. V is TRBV6-2 or TRBV6-3 and J is TRBJ2-1; D not resolved. CDR1 is MNHEY, CDR2 SVGEGT, per germline. This CDR3 has 11 residues. Trimming took off 2 bases at V and 10 bases at J, with 6 bases between the two ends. CDR3 DNA sequence: TGTGCCAGCAGTTACGGTAGGGAGCAGTTCTTC. Its protein is CASSYGREQFF.

The chain couples TRBV5-1 to TRBJ2-7, with D tentatively TRBD1 (6 bases). V lost 5 bases and J lost 1, with 13 bases in between. CDR1 SGHRS and CDR2 YFSETQ come from the germline V gene. This CDR3 comprises 14 residues. CDR3 amino acids: CASSFHRASYEQYV. The CDR3 DNA reads TGCGCCAGCAGTTTTCACAGGGCGTCCTACGAGCAGTACGTC.

The rearrangement joins TRBV5-5 to TRBJ1-5; 8 nucleotides line up with TRBD1. Per germline, CDR1 SGHKS and CDR2 YYEKEE (reference sequence). The ends lost 3 bases at V and 5 bases at J; junction bases unmatched: 13. This CDR3 has 17 residues. CDR3 sequence reads: CASSSDRVGLDDQPQHF. CDR3 sequence (DNA): TGTGCCAGCAGCTCGGACAGGGTGGGGCTCGACGATCAGCCCCAGCATTTT. Supplemented by reference TRBV5-5 and TRBJ1-5, the full variable domain reads DAGVTQSPTHLIKTRGQQVTLRCSPISGHKSVSWYQQVLGQGPQFIFQYYEKEERGRGNFPDRFSARQFPNYSSELNVNALLLGDSALYLCASSSDRVGLDDQPQHFGDGTRLSIL.

This clonotype was picked up many times. The chain links TRBV7-2 to TRBJ2-4, with unresolved D. V was cut by 0 bases and J by 1 base, with 16 bases left in between. The CDR3 loop spans 18 amino acids. The germline CDR1 and CDR2 sequences are SGHTA and FQGNSA. The CDR3 coding sequence is TGTGCCAGCAGCTTAGCGCCCTTTGGGCTAGTCGCCAAAAACATTCAGTACTTC. Translation: CASSLAPFGLVAKNIQYF. Full variable domain (rest looked up from reference TRBV7-2 and TRBJ2-4): GAGVSQSPSNKVTEKGKDVELRCDPISGHTALYWYRQSLGQGLEFLIYFQGNSAPDKSGLPSDRFSAERTGGSVSTLTIQRTQQEDSAVYLCASSLAPFGLVAKNIQYFGAGTRLSVL.

The J gene is TRBJ2-3, the V gene TRBV9; 9 positions agree with TRBD2. This CDR3 region has 17 residues. The V segment lost 4 bases and the J segment 2 bases; nucleotides outside the gene matches: 11. Germline V gives CDR1 SGDLS, CDR2 YYNGEE. CDR3 region: CASSPWGVAGVTDTQYF. For the CDR3, the DNA is TGTGCCAGCAGCCCCTGGGGAGTAGCGGGGGTCACAGATACGCAGTATTTT.